Below, 30 T cell receptor beta chains from the same sample are listed, as sequenced in a study of blood T cell repertoires in COVID-19. Some clones are missing from TCRdb's copy, which holds only in-frame ones; the method was immunoSEQ multiplex PCR. The table lists fewer than 300,000 clones, 65% to 90% of them singletons. The specimen was peripheral blood. These receptors came from a human donor in a cohort sampled during active COVID-19.

The chain couples TRBV5-1 to TRBJ2-2; perhaps TRBD2 as D (6 bases). Trimming removed 4 bases at V and 5 bases at J, with 18 bases between. Germline CDR1 is SGHRS and CDR2 is YFSETQ. The CDR3 has 16 residues. The CDR3 protein is CASSPQPGLNTGELFF. CDR3 coding DNA: TGCGCCAGCAGCCCGCAGCCGGGACTGAATACCGGGGAGCTGTTTTTT. Filled out from reference TRBV5-1 and TRBJ2-2, the complete variable domain reads KAGVTQTPRYLIKTRGQQVTLSCSPISGHRSVSWYQQTPGQGLQFLFEYFSETQRNKGNFPGRFSGRQFSNSRSEMNVSTLELGDSALYLCASSPQPGLNTGELFFGEGSRLTVL.

The V and J genes are TRBV7-9 and TRBJ2-1; D uncertain. V lost 2 bases and J 3 bases, leaving 5 bases between the germline ends. Germline CDR1 is SEHNR and CDR2 is FQNEAQ (reference sequence). This CDR3 spans 13 amino acids. CDR3 residues: CASSLSGYNEQFF. CDR3 coding DNA: TGTGCCAGCAGCTTATCGGGCTACAATGAGCAGTTCTTC.

The chain recombines TRBV11-2 with TRBJ2-7; the match to TRBD1 covers 9 bases. Germline CDR1 and CDR2: SGHAT and FQNNGV. This CDR3 is built from 14 residues. The V segment lost 5 bases and the J segment 3 bases; nucleotides outside the gene matches: 5. CDR3 sequence: CASSPTTGGYEQYF. CDR3 nucleotide sequence: TGTGCCAGCAGCCCGACGACAGGGGGCTACGAGCAGTACTTC.

The chain couples TRBV6-5 to TRBJ1-5; 7 nucleotides align to TRBD1. The germline V gene has CDR1 MNHEY and CDR2 SVGAGI. This CDR3 region has 14 residues. The V and J ends lost 6 bases and 3 bases, in that order; junction bases with no gene match: 5. The CDR3 is CASSFGQANQPQHF. In DNA form, the CDR3 reads TGTGCCAGCAGCTTTGGACAGGCCAATCAGCCCCAGCATTTT.

For this clone: This same CDR3 is encoded by further DNA sequences in the sample. J is TRBJ2-5 and V is TRBV18; D uncertain. CDR3 length: 14 amino acids. Germline V gene lookup returns CDR1 KGHSH and CDR2 LQKENI. V dropped 1 base and J dropped 2 bases, with 8 bases sitting between them. The CDR3 here is CASSPLSGQETQYF. CDR3 sequence (DNA): TGTGCCAGCTCACCACTCTCAGGACAAGAGACCCAGTACTTC.

The chain combines TRBV15 with TRBJ2-1; 12 positions agree with TRBD2. Germline CDR1 reads LNHNV; CDR2 reads YYDKDF (reference sequence). The CDR3 extends over 18 amino acids. Trimming cost V 1 base and J 4 bases; bases outside gene matches: 8. CDR3 coding DNA: TGTGCCACCAGCAGAGCCCGTAAGACTAGCGGGAGTTACAATGAGCAGTTCTTC. The encoded protein is CATSRARKTSGSYNEQFF. The full variable domain, in which reference TRBV15 and TRBJ2-1 provide the parts outside the CDR3, is DAMVIQNPRYQVTQFGKPVTLSCSQTLNHNVMYWYQQKSSQAPKLLFHYYDKDFNNEADTPDNFQSRRPNTSFCFLDIRSPGLGDTAMYLCATSRARKTSGSYNEQFFGPGTRLTVL.

The chain has TRBV6-2 or TRBV6-3 and TRBJ1-6; D is uncertain. Germline lookup yields CDR1 MNHEY and CDR2 SVGEGT. The CDR3 runs to 19 residues. V lost 0 bases and J lost 1, with 16 bases in between. The CDR3 protein is CASSYSSGSRGSYNSPLHF. The CDR3 DNA reads as TGTGCCAGCAGTTACTCGAGTGGGAGTCGGGGATCCTATAATTCACCCCTCCACTTT.

The rearrangement links TRBV11-3 to TRBJ2-1; possibly TRBD1 for D (5 bases). V lost 1 base and J 5 bases, leaving 15 bases between the germline ends. There are 16 residues in the CDR3. Germline V gives CDR1 SGHNT, CDR2 YENEEA. The CDR3 here is CASSLGNQGLNNEQFF. The CDR3 bases are TGTGCCAGCAGCTTAGGGAACCAGGGTTTAAACAATGAGCAGTTCTTC.

Note on this clone: This sample also contains other DNA sequences that code for the same CDR3. V is TRBV6-6 and J is TRBJ2-2, with D unclear. In germline, CDR1 is MNHNY, CDR2 SVGAGI (reference sequence). V shed 0 bases and J shed 8 bases, with 7 bases lying between them. The CDR3 is 13 residues long. This CDR3 reads CASSYSTGGELFF. CDR3 nucleotides: TGTGCCAGCAGTTACTCAACCGGGGGGGAGCTGTTTTTT.

The chain carries TRBV3-1 (or the pseudogene TRBV3-2) and TRBJ1-3, with D uncertain. Germline V CDR1 and CDR2: LGHDT, YNNKEL (reference sequence). V shed 4 bases and J shed 0 bases, with 4 bases lying between them. The CDR3 spans 13 residues. CDR3 loop: CASSRLSGNTIYF. CDR3 in DNA: TGTGCCAGCAGCCGACTCTCTGGAAACACCATATATTTT.

The rearrangement links TRBV5-1 to TRBJ1-5, with a tentative D call TRBD1 (6 bases). Germline lookup yields CDR1 SGHRS and CDR2 YFSETQ. V was pared by 2 bases and J by 5 bases, with 11 bases between. CDR3 length: 14 residues. The CDR3 sequence is CASSFAAGDQPQHF. CDR3 sequence (DNA): TGCGCCAGCAGCTTTGCGGCAGGGGATCAGCCCCAGCATTTT.

The rearrangement links TRBV7-2 to TRBJ2-5, with D unresolved. The germline V gene has CDR1 SGHTA and CDR2 FQGNSA. This CDR3 is built from 13 residues. The V and J ends lost 8 bases and 2 bases respectively, with 12 bases between them. The CDR3 coding sequence is TGTGCCAGCGCCAGACTCCCACAAGAGACCCAGTACTTC. Its translation is CASARLPQETQYF.

The V call is TRBV13, the J call TRBJ1-5; the match to TRBD1 covers 10 bases. CDR1 and CDR2 from the germline V gene are PRHDT and FYEKMQ (reference sequence). The CDR3 is made up of 16 amino acids. J lost 2 bases, V lost 0 bases, and 1 base had no gene match. DNA for the CDR3: TGTGCCAGCAGCTTAGGTGGGACAGGGGGCAATCAGCCCCAGCATTTT. Translated: CASSLGGTGGNQPQHF.

This sequence joins TRBV5-5 and TRBJ2-5; no firm D call. V gave up 3 bases and J gave up 1 base, with 16 bases separating them. The CDR3 is 16 amino acids. Germline-derived CDR1 and CDR2 are SGHKS and YYEKEE (reference sequence). The CDR3 bases are TGTGCCAGCAGCTCTTGGGCAGCAACAACCCAAGAGACCCAGTACTTC. Protein sequence: CASSSWAATTQETQYF. The full variable domain, in which reference TRBV5-5 and TRBJ2-5 provide the parts outside the CDR3, is DAGVTQSPTHLIKTRGQQVTLRCSPISGHKSVSWYQQVLGQGPQFIFQYYEKEERGRGNFPDRFSARQFPNYSSELNVNALLLGDSALYLCASSSWAATTQETQYFGPGTRLLVL.

The CDR3 bases are TGTGCCAGCAGCCACGTTTCAGACAATGAGCAGTTCTTC. Amino acid sequence: CASSHVSDNEQFF. The chain links TRBV3-1 (or the pseudogene TRBV3-2) to TRBJ2-1; unclear D gene. The ends were cut back, 3 bases at V and 5 bases at J, with 8 bases in the middle. Germline V gene lookup returns CDR1 LGHDT and CDR2 YNNKEL (reference sequence). This CDR3 region has 13 residues.

This clone was observed a few times. This rearrangement joins TRBV7-2 to TRBJ1-2; D remains unclear. V was pared by 1 base and J by 3 bases, with 12 bases between. This CDR3 has 15 residues. Per the germline V gene, CDR1 is SGHTA and CDR2 is FQGNSA. The CDR3 reads CASSLDFRGDYGYTF. CDR3 DNA: TGTGCCAGCAGCTTAGATTTCCGCGGCGACTATGGCTACACCTTC.

This clone was found once. In DNA, the CDR3 is TGTGCCAGCAGCTTAACGATGGGGCTAGCGGAGGAGCAGTTCTTC. Translation: CASSLTMGLAEEQFF. This chain links TRBV7-3 with TRBJ2-1; 7 bases are a match to TRBD2. CDR1 is SGHTA and CDR2 is FQGTGA in the germline V gene. This CDR3 has 15 amino acids. The V segment lost 0 bases and the J segment 10 bases; nucleotides outside the gene matches: 9.

The V and J genes are TRBV7-2 and TRBJ2-3; D is ambiguous. Germline CDR1 SGHTA, CDR2 FQGNSA. Trimming stripped 7 bases from V and 6 bases from J, with 14 bases between. This CDR3 has 13 residues. CDR3 nucleotide sequence: TGTGCCAGCAAAGAACCAGGCCCGGATACGCAGTATTTT. Its translation is CASKEPGPDTQYF.

This clone was recorded once. The chain employs TRBV16 and TRBJ2-5; maybe TRBD2 (6 bases). Trimming took off 4 bases at V and 5 bases at J, with 17 bases between the two ends. The CDR3 totals 15 residues. Germline CDR1 KGHSY, CDR2 FQNENV. As DNA, the CDR3 is TGTGCCAGCAGCCCACTTGAGGGAGGAGTGGAGACCCAGTACTTC. Protein sequence: CASSPLEGGVETQYF.

This chain connects TRBV19 to TRBJ1-3; D unclear. The germline V gene encodes CDR1 LNHDA and CDR2 SQIVND (reference sequence). The V end was cut by 5 bases, the J end by 2 bases, with 10 bases between. This CDR3 has 14 amino acids. CDR3 coding DNA: TGTGCCAGTAGTCTCTCCAGGACTGGAAACACCATATATTTT. This codes for CASSLSRTGNTIYF.

The rearrangement uses TRBV10-3 and TRBJ1-1, with D hard to call. V was clipped by 3 bases and J by 5 bases, with 10 bases between them. This CDR3 is built from 13 residues. Germline V gene lookup returns CDR1 ENHRY and CDR2 SYGVKD. CDR3 residues: CAISERRNTEAFF. The DNA for the CDR3 is TGTGCCATCAGTGAACGGAGGAATACTGAAGCTTTCTTT.

The chain couples TRBV10-3 to TRBJ2-1; maybe TRBD1 (6 bases). Trimming removed 1 base at V and 4 bases at J, with 17 bases between. This CDR3 is built from 17 residues. Germline V gene sequence: CDR1 ENHRY, CDR2 SYGVKD. In DNA form, the CDR3 reads TGTGCCATCAGTGAGTTTCTCGGCGCCAGGGGATACAATGAGCAGTTCTTC. Protein sequence: CAISEFLGARGYNEQFF.

CDR3 amino acids: CASSRAGTWELFF. DNA of the CDR3: TGTGCCAGCAGCCGAGCGGGAACCTGGGAGCTGTTTTTT. The chain uses TRBV6-6 and TRBJ2-2, with 7 bases that match TRBD2. Losses at the gene ends were 6 bases for V and 9 bases for J; bases not matched to a gene: 7. Germline lookup yields CDR1 MNHNY and CDR2 SVGAGI (reference sequence). The CDR3 consists of 13 residues.

This chain joins TRBV7-2 and TRBJ2-2; 9 positions agree with TRBD2. V was pared by 5 bases and J by 2 bases, with 3 bases of the junction left unmatched. Germline V gene lookup returns CDR1 SGHTA and CDR2 FQGNSA. The CDR3 sequence is 15 residues long. The CDR3 DNA sequence: TGTGCCAGCAGCACGACTAGCGGCAACACCGGGGAGCTGTTTTTT. Amino acid sequence: CASSTTSGNTGELFF. The variable domain in full, completed from reference TRBV7-2 and TRBJ2-2, reads GAGVSQSPSNKVTEKGKDVELRCDPISGHTALYWYRQSLGQGLEFLIYFQGNSAPDKSGLPSDRFSAERTGGSVSTLTIQRTQQEDSAVYLCASSTTSGNTGELFFGEGSRLTVL.

The chain uses TRBV7-9 and TRBJ2-7, with a weak D call TRBD2 (6 bases). The ends were cut back, 2 bases at V and 5 bases at J, with 22 bases in the middle. This CDR3 has 17 amino acids. Germline-derived CDR1 and CDR2 are SEHNR and FQNEAQ (reference sequence). CDR3 DNA sequence: TGTGCCAGCAGCTTAAGAGGACTACAGGCCTCCGGGAACGAGCAGTACTTC. Protein sequence: CASSLRGLQASGNEQYF. Combining the CDR3 with reference TRBV7-9 and TRBJ2-7 gives the whole variable domain DTGVSQNPRHKITKRGQNVTFRCDPISEHNRLYWYRQTLGQGPEFLTYFQNEAQLEKSRLLSDRFSAERPKGSFSTLEIQRTEQGDSAMYLCASSLRGLQASGNEQYFGPGTRLTVT.

This clone occurred many times. The chain couples TRBV7-8 to TRBJ1-2; a weak D match, TRBD1 (6 bases). The V gene lost 2 bases and the J gene lost 8 bases, with 27 bases spanning the gap. CDR1 is SGHVS, CDR2 FQNEAQ, per germline. The CDR3 has 18 amino acids. The CDR3 reads CASSLSSVLQGGVDGYTF. CDR3 in DNA: TGTGCCAGCAGCTTATCAAGCGTGTTACAGGGCGGAGTGGACGGCTACACCTTC.

The V gene is TRBV7-2, the J gene TRBJ1-2; tentatively, D is TRBD1 (5 bases). In germline, CDR1 is SGHTA, CDR2 FQGNSA. Between the trimmed V and J ends, which lost 0 bases and 8 bases, there was a span of 19 bases. The CDR3 loop spans 16 amino acids. CDR3 region: CASSLAGGGQGLGYTF. CDR3 bases: TGTGCCAGCAGCTTAGCCGGGGGGGGTCAGGGTCTGGGCTACACCTTC.

The genes are TRBV6-2 or TRBV6-3 and TRBJ2-1; TRBD1 might be the D (6 bases). There are 15 residues in the CDR3. Trimming took off 5 bases at V and 4 bases at J, with 15 bases between the two ends. From germline, CDR1 is MNHEY and CDR2 SVGEGT. CDR3 coding DNA: TGTGCCAGCAGTACTTGGGGGCATGGGTACAATGAGCAGTTCTTC. Amino acid sequence: CASSTWGHGYNEQFF.

The J gene is TRBJ2-7, the V gene TRBV2, with a weak D call TRBD2 (7 bases). Germline values: CDR1 SNHLY, CDR2 FYNNEI. With 4 bases removed from V and 7 bases from J, the gap between germline ends came to 14 bases. There are 13 residues in the CDR3. The CDR3 nucleotides are TGTGCCAGCAGTGGGGGAGGGGGATTGGAGCAGTACTTC. Protein sequence: CASSGGGGLEQYF.

J is TRBJ2-1 and V is TRBV7-2; 9 nucleotides line up with TRBD2. V shed 3 bases and J 6 bases; nucleotides not matched to a gene: 15. The CDR3 spans 18 residues. The germline gives CDR1 SGHTA, CDR2 FQGNSA. The CDR3 bases are TGTGCCAGCAGCTTTCGTAGGGCGGGGACTAGCTCTGGCAATGAGCAGTTCTTC. Amino acid sequence: CASSFRRAGTSSGNEQFF.